These T cell receptor beta chains were read from a single sample in a study of blood T cell repertoires in COVID-19. The table came from immunoSEQ multiplex PCR; TCRdb's copy has only in-frame clones and leaves some out. The data contain about 150,000 clones, about 86% of them singletons. Sample: PBMCs or T cells enriched from blood (not recorded which). The source is a man aged 45-60 years who had recovered from COVID-19. CDR3s include the opening cysteine and the closing phenylalanine or tryptophan. D genes are given only for firm matches. Clone size is stated in some rows and not others, as once, few, many or a class when expanded.

TRBJ1-1	NA	TRBD1	TRBV7-2	TGTGCCAGCACTAAGCAACAGGGGGCTGGGACTGAAGCTTTCTTT	CASTKQQGAGTEAFF
TRBJ1-5	NA	NA	TRBV7-3	TGTGCCAGCAGCTTATTCAGGGATCAGCCCCAGCATTTT	CASSLFRDQPQHF
TRBJ1-1	NA	TRBD1	TRBV5-1	TGCGCCAGCAGCTTGCCCGGGACAGGGGGTACTGAAGCTTTCTTT	CASSLPGTGGTEAFF
TRBJ2-3	NA	NA	TRBV7-2	TGTGCCAGCAGCTTAAGAGTGTTAGCAGATACGCAGTATTTT	CASSLRVLADTQYF
TRBJ2-7	NA	TRBD2	TRBV3-1/TRBV3-2	TGTGCCAGCAGCCATCCAGGGAGCGGGGGGGCTGGTTACGAGCAGTACTTC	CASSHPGSGGAGYEQYF
TRBJ1-2	NA	TRBD1	TRBV7-9	TGTGCCAGCAGCTGGGGGACAGCGCAGAAACCTAACTATGGCTACACCTTC	CASSWGTAQKPNYGYTF
TRBJ2-1	NA	NA	TRBV7-3	TGTGCCAGCAGTAAAACAGAATACAATGAGCAGTTCTTC	CASSKTEYNEQFF
TRBJ1-5	NA	TRBD1	TRBV4-2	TGTGCCAGCAGCCCCCAGACAGGGTCGGGTCAGCCCCAGCATTTT	CASSPQTGSGQPQHF
TRBJ2-3	NA	NA	TRBV29-1	TGCAGCGTTGCCAGGGTTTCAGGCACAGATACGCAGTATTTT	CSVARVSGTDTQYF
TRBJ1-1	NA	NA	TRBV4-1	TGCGCCAGCAGCCAAGAAAGGGAGGGGACGCCTTTCTTT	CASSQEREGTPFF
TRBJ1-2	once	NA	TRBV12-3/TRBV12-4	TGTGCCAGCAGTGTCCCAGGGGTTGGCTACACCTTC	CASSVPGVGYTF
TRBJ1-1	NA	NA	TRBV6-5	TGTGCCAGCAGTTACGCACGGGTGAACACTGAAGCTTTCTTT	CASSYARVNTEAFF
TRBJ1-2	NA	NA	TRBV11-2	TGTGCCAGCAGCTTAGGGGAGGGACTGTCTGGCTACACCTTC	CASSLGEGLSGYTF
TRBJ1-5	few	NA	TRBV6-1	TGTGCCAGCAGTGTCCTGGGGGGGCATAGCAATCAGCCCCAGCATTTT	CASSVLGGHSNQPQHF
TRBJ2-5	NA	NA	TRBV5-1	TGCGCCAGCAGCCCTAGACGGGGGAACCAAGAGACCCAGTACTTC	CASSPRRGNQETQYF
TRBJ2-5	NA	NA	TRBV6-1	TGTGCCAGCAGTGAAGGGTGGTACAGGTCAGGAGAGACCCAGTACTTC	CASSEGWYRSGETQYF
TRBJ2-7	few	TRBD1	TRBV7-8	TGTGCCAGCAGCTTAGCGGAAGACAGGGCGGGCGAGCAGTACTTC	CASSLAEDRAGEQYF
TRBJ2-3	few	TRBD2	TRBV4-1	TGCGCCAGCAGCCAGCAAGGACTAGCGGGGAACACAGATACGCAGTATTTT	CASSQQGLAGNTDTQYF
TRBJ2-3	NA	NA	TRBV18	TGTGCCAGCTCACAGGGAGCCGACACAGATACGCAGTATTTT	CASSQGADTDTQYF
TRBJ2-7	NA	TRBD1	TRBV5-1	TGCGCCAGCAGCTTCGGCGGGACAGGGTGGAGAGAGCAGTACTTC	CASSFGGTGWREQYF
TRBJ2-1	NA	TRBD2	TRBV3-1/TRBV3-2	TGTGCCAGCAGCCAAGGTACTAGCGGGGTTTACAATGAGCAGTTCTTC	CASSQGTSGVYNEQFF
TRBJ2-3	NA	NA	TRBV5-5	TGTGCCAGCAGCGGCCAGAACACAGATACGCAGTATTTT	CASSGQNTDTQYF
TRBJ2-5	NA	TRBD2	TRBV20-1	TGCAGTGCTAGTCCCGGGGGGGCCGGGGAGACCCAGTACTTC	CSASPGGAGETQYF
TRBJ2-1	NA	TRBD1	TRBV7-8	TGTGCCAGCAGGCTCCGGGACAGGGGGCTGGCGGGGGACAATGAGCAGTTCTTC	CASRLRDRGLAGDNEQFF
TRBJ1-5	few	TRBD1	TRBV5-4	TGTGCCAGCAGCTTTGGGCCGGGACAGGGAGGCAATCAGCCCCAGCATTTT	CASSFGPGQGGNQPQHF
TRBJ1-4	once	TRBD1	TRBV18	TGTGCCAGCTCAGCTTCTCCGGGACAGGGGACCCTTAATGAAAAACTGTTTTTT	CASSASPGQGTLNEKLFF
TRBJ2-1	NA	TRBD2	TRBV4-3	TGCGCCAGCAGCCAAGTAGGGAGCGGGGGGGCGCATCAGTTCTTC	CASSQVGSGGAHQFF
TRBJ2-7	NA	TRBD1	TRBV4-3	TGCGCCAGCAGCCAAGGGACAGGGGCCTTCTACGAGCAGTACTTC	CASSQGTGAFYEQYF
TRBJ2-2	NA	NA	TRBV4-3	TGCGCCAGCAGCCAACAGACAGTTAACACCGGGGAGCTGTTTTTT	CASSQQTVNTGELFF
TRBJ2-7	few	NA	TRBV2	TGTGCCAGCAGGGCCGGGACAAGCGGTCTCACTTTC	CASRAGTSGLTF
TRBJ1-1	once	NA	TRBV7-3	TGTGCCAGCAGTCTAAGTGGGAACACTGAAGCTTTCTTT	CASSLSGNTEAFF
TRBJ1-3	NA	NA	TRBV4-2	TGTGCCAGCAGCCAAGCATCGAGAAGTAGCTCTGGAAACACCATATATTTT	CASSQASRSSSGNTIYF
TRBJ1-5	NA	TRBD1	TRBV25-1	TGTGCCAGCCAGGGACAGGGTAGCAATCAGCCCCAGCATTTT	CASQGQGSNQPQHF
TRBJ1-2	NA	NA	TRBV18	TGTGCCAGCTCACCAGGGACAACCTACTATGGCTACACCTTC	CASSPGTTYYGYTF
TRBJ2-3	NA	TRBD1	TRBV4-1	TGCGCCAGCAGCCAAGTGGCAGGGGGCGTCTGGGCCAGCACAGATACGCAGTATTTT	CASSQVAGGVWASTDTQYF
TRBJ1-1	once	NA	TRBV11-3	TGTGCCAGCAGCTTCGCGGGGGACACAGTAGGAGCTTTCTTT	CASSFAGDTVGAFF
TRBJ1-1	NA	TRBD1	TRBV2	TGTGCCAGCAGTTCCAAACGACAGGGCACTGAAGCTTTCTTT	CASSSKRQGTEAFF
TRBJ1-2	once	NA	TRBV29-1	TGCAGCGTTGTCGAGGGAAGTTATGGCTACACCTTC	CSVVEGSYGYTF
TRBJ2-6	NA	NA	TRBV5-1	TGCGCCAGCAGCTTGGCCCAGGTATCTGGGGCCAACGTCCTGACTTTC	CASSLAQVSGANVLTF
TRBJ1-2	NA	TRBD1	TRBV2	TGTGCCAGACTTCTTACAGGGGGCTTTGGCTACACCTTC	CARLLTGGFGYTF
TRBJ2-7	NA	NA	TRBV30	TGTGCCTGGAGTTTTGGGAGTCGAACCGAGCAGTACTTC	CAWSFGSRTEQYF
TRBJ2-6	NA	TRBD1	TRBV27	TGTGCCAGCAGTCTAGAATCCGGGACAGTGATCTCTGGGGCCAACGTCCTGACTTTC	CASSLESGTVISGANVLTF
TRBJ2-7	large	NA	TRBV2	TGTGCCGTTCTGGACAATTACTCCTACGAGCAGTACTTC	CAVLDNYSYEQYF
TRBJ2-5	once	TRBD2	TRBV7-2	TGTGCCAGCAGCTCACGGGGGGTCTATATCGAGACCCAGTACTTC	CASSSRGVYIETQYF